The 28 T cell receptor beta chains below come from one sample, sequenced in a study of blood T cells in healthy people across ages. Combining a sample-barcoded 5' primer with a J-beta primer mix, a second PCR ran for about 6 to 11 cycles. TCRdb ran MiXCR on the 5' RACE reads and lists one entry per CDR3 protein. The sample shows about 1 million distinct CDR3 sequences, under 45% of them seen only once. The sample taken for sequencing was blood. These receptors were collected from a woman aged 55-70 years in good health.

There are many counts of this clonotype. This chain uses TRBV11-2 with TRBJ2-5; D is unresolved. V was clipped by 0 bases and J by 7 bases, with 6 bases between them. The CDR3 is 12 amino acids. The germline CDR1 and CDR2 sequences are SGHAT and FQNNGV. For the CDR3, the DNA is TGTGCCAGCAGCTTAGATCTTGGGACCCAGTACTTC. Amino acids: CASSLDLGTQYF.

The chain combines TRBV6-5 with TRBJ2-1; TRBD1 matches at 7 bases. J gave up 0 bases and V 6 bases, and 5 bases lay outside the gene matches. The CDR3 consists of 15 residues. Germline values: CDR1 MNHEY, CDR2 SVGAGI. The CDR3, as DNA: TGTGCCAGCAGGCCAGGGACAGTCTCCTACAATGAGCAGTTCTTC. It is translated as CASRPGTVSYNEQFF.

The V gene is TRBV7-2, the J gene TRBJ2-1, with D perhaps TRBD1 (6 bases). CDR1 and CDR2 (germline): SGHTA, FQGNSA. The CDR3 consists of 13 residues. The V end was cut by 2 bases, the J end by 6 bases, with 8 bases between. The CDR3 here is CASSLKGGNEQFF. The CDR3 coding sequence is TGTGCCAGCAGCTTAAAAGGGGGCAATGAGCAGTTCTTC.

This clonotype occurred a few times. V is TRBV25-1 and J is TRBJ2-7; either TRBD1 or TRBD2 may supply D (6 bases each). The CDR3 spans 17 residues. Germline V CDR1 and CDR2: MGHDK, SYGVNS. The germline V and J ends were trimmed by 1 base and 5 bases, with 21 bases remaining between them. CDR3 sequence (DNA): TGTGCCAGCAGTGAATGGAGGGCAGGGGATAGACGGGACGAGCAGTACTTC. Its translation: CASSEWRAGDRRDEQYF.

V usage is TRBV12-3 or TRBV12-4 and J usage is TRBJ2-1, with D perhaps TRBD2 (6 bases). CDR3 size: 14 residues. Trimming took off 8 bases at V and 1 base at J, with 12 bases between the two ends. The CDR3 coding sequence is TGTGCCAGCGTTAGCCGGGGGTCCTACAATGAGCAGTTCTTC. It specifies CASVSRGSYNEQFF.

This rearrangement joins TRBV29-1 to TRBJ2-7; D is possibly TRBD1 (7 bases). The CDR3 runs to 12 residues. V was pared by 7 bases and J by 4 bases, with 14 bases between. Germline V gene sequence: CDR1 SQVTM, CDR2 ANQGSEA. The CDR3 DNA sequence: TGCAGCGCTGCGACAGGGAGGTACGAGCAGTACTTC. Residues: CSAATGRYEQYF.

This clonotype was counted between two and nine times. This chain links TRBV7-9 with TRBJ2-3; 8 nucleotides match TRBD2. CDR1 is SEHNR, CDR2 FQNEAQ, per germline (reference sequence). This CDR3 region has 16 residues. Unmatched junction bases numbered 5, after V lost 3 bases and J lost 0 bases. In nucleotides, the CDR3 is TGTGCCAGCAGCTTCGCGAGCGGGGGTAGCACAGATACGCAGTATTTT. This sequence encodes CASSFASGGSTDTQYF.

This clonotype was found a few times. This chain connects TRBV5-1 to TRBJ2-5, with D possibly matching TRBD1 (6 bases). CDR1 SGHRS and CDR2 YFSETQ come from the germline V gene. The CDR3 has 13 residues. Trimming pared 4 bases from V and 3 bases from J, leaving 10 bases between. The CDR3 DNA reads TGCGCCAGCAGCGGGGGCGTGAAAGAGACCCAGTACTTC. Encoded protein: CASSGGVKETQYF.

This clonotype was seen a few times. CDR3 amino acids: CSVEGAGEGVYEQYF. CDR3 nucleotide sequence: TGCAGCGTTGAAGGAGCGGGTGAGGGGGTCTACGAGCAGTACTTC. V and J are TRBV29-1 and TRBJ2-4; D is possibly TRBD1 or TRBD2 (6 bases each). The J call is in doubt because the DNA end fits TRBJ2-7 better. The CDR3 runs 15 residues. CDR1 is SQVTM and CDR2 is ANQGSEA in the germline V gene.

This rearrangement joins TRBV3-1 to TRBJ1-2; D ambiguous. The CDR3 loop spans 16 amino acids. V gave up 2 bases and J gave up 1 base, with 14 bases separating them. Germline CDR1 LGHDT, CDR2 YNNKEL (reference sequence). The CDR3 region is CASSQTRSTRNYGYTF. Written as DNA, the CDR3 is TGTGCCAGCAGCCAAACCAGGAGTACGCGTAACTATGGCTACACCTTC.

J is TRBJ2-1 and V is TRBV28, with unresolved D. Trimming cost V 5 bases and J 5 bases, with 16 bases left between them. CDR1 is MDHEN and CDR2 is SYDVKM in the germline V gene. The CDR3 is 15 residues long. The DNA of the CDR3 is TGTGCCAGCAGTCTCATTCAAGCTCTGGACAATGAGCAGTTCTTC. It encodes CASSLIQALDNEQFF.

The count of this clonotype is one. A much larger clone differs from this one at a single base, so this may be a read error. The chain is built from TRBV6-5 and TRBJ2-7, with 9 bases lining up with TRBD2. The junction had 13 bases not matched to a gene; V was cut back by 6 bases and J by 7 bases. CDR1 is MNHEY, CDR2 SVGAGI, per germline. This CDR3 has 15 residues. The CDR3 spells CASRGTSGSYNEQYF. The CDR3 DNA sequence: TGTGCCAGCAGAGGAACTAGCGGGTCCTACAATGAGCAGTACTTC.

This clonotype was seen a single time. The V and J genes are TRBV11-3 and TRBJ2-1, with 7 positions matching TRBD2. There are 16 residues in the CDR3. Germline V lookup: CDR1 SGHNT, CDR2 YENEEA. Germline trimming cut 0 bases from V and 2 bases from J; bases unmatched to any gene: 4. CDR3 sequence: CASSLETSLPYNEQFF. Here the CDR3 DNA reads TGTGCCAGCAGCTTAGAGACTAGCCTCCCCTACAATGAGCAGTTCTTC. Full variable domain (outside the CDR3, taken from reference TRBV11-3 and TRBJ2-1): EAGVVQSPRYKIIEKKQPVAFWCNPISGHNTLYWYLQNLGQGPELLIRYENEEAVDDSQLPKDRFSAERLKGVDSTLKIQPAELGDSAVYLCASSLETSLPYNEQFFGPGTRLTVL.

The chain links TRBV5-1 to TRBJ2-7; the D gene is possibly TRBD2 (6 bases). This CDR3 region has 14 residues. V lost 4 bases to trimming and J lost 2 bases, with 13 bases between them. Looked up from germline, CDR1 is SGHRS and CDR2 is YFSETQ. CDR3 in DNA: TGCGCCAGCAGCCCAGGACTACCAACCTACGAGCAGTACTTC. Protein: CASSPGLPTYEQYF.

J is TRBJ2-2 and V is TRBV29-1, with TRBD2 matching over 8 bases. CDR1 is SQVTM and CDR2 is ANQGSEA in the germline V gene. V shed 4 bases, J shed 5 bases, and the junction held 6 bases outside the gene matches. The CDR3 sequence is 14 residues long. The CDR3 protein is CSVGSGSGTGELFF. The DNA of the CDR3 is TGCAGCGTTGGGAGCGGGAGCGGGACCGGGGAGCTGTTTTTT.

The genes are TRBV20-1 and TRBJ2-5; D unresolved. The germline V gene has CDR1 DFQATT and CDR2 SNEGSKA (reference sequence). Trimming pared 3 bases from V and 0 bases from J, leaving 8 bases between. This CDR3 is built from 13 residues. CDR3 sequence: CSARSHNQETQYF. DNA for the CDR3: TGCAGTGCTAGGTCCCATAACCAAGAGACCCAGTACTTC.

The gene calls are TRBV28 and TRBJ2-5, with D perhaps matching TRBD2 (6 bases). The CDR3 consists of 17 residues. Germline CDR1 reads MDHEN; CDR2 reads SYDVKM. V lost 5 bases, J lost 5 bases, and 24 bases lay in between. DNA for the CDR3: TGTGCCAGCAGTAGTCTCAGACTCACTAGCCCCTACGAGACCCAGTACTTC. This translates into CASSSLRLTSPYETQYF. Full variable domain (rest looked up from reference TRBV28 and TRBJ2-5): DVKVTQSSRYLVKRTGEKVFLECVQDMDHENMFWYRQDPGLGLRLIYFSYDVKMKEKGDIPEGYSVSREKKERFSLILESASTNQTSMYLCASSSLRLTSPYETQYFGPGTRLLVL.

The rearrangement uses TRBV29-1 and TRBJ1-4; possible D gene TRBD1, 5 bases. V lost 6 bases to trimming and J lost 0 bases, with 14 bases between them. Per the germline V gene, CDR1 is SQVTM and CDR2 is ANQGSEA. The CDR3 has 15 amino acids. CDR3 in DNA: TGCAGCGTGCGTCTGACAGCCTCAACTAATGAAAAACTGTTTTTT. Translating gives CSVRLTASTNEKLFF.

On this clonotype itself: This may stem from a read error, because a much larger clone lies one nucleotide away. The rearrangement uses TRBV20-1 and TRBJ1-2, with a tentative D call TRBD1 (5 bases). CDR3 size: 13 residues. The germline V gene has CDR1 DFQATT and CDR2 SNEGSKA (reference sequence). The CDR3 loop reads CSASSQEVYDYTF. CDR3 nucleotides: TGCAGTGCTAGTTCACAGGAAGTCTATGACTACACCTTC.

The genes are TRBV4-1 and TRBJ2-4; TRBD2 matches at 15 bases. With V trimmed by 0 bases and J by 2 bases, 5 bases remained unmatched. The CDR3 runs 19 residues. Germline lookup yields CDR1 MGHRA and CDR2 YSYEKL. The CDR3, as DNA: TGCGCCAGCAGCCAAGAAGGACTAGCGGGAGGGTTTCCCAAAAACATTCAGTACTTC. Protein product: CASSQEGLAGGFPKNIQYF.

A note on this clonotype: Just one base apart from a much larger clone, this may be a read error. CDR3 in amino acids: CASSWTGTSPDEQYF. The CDR3 DNA reads as TGCGCCAGCAGCTGGACCGGGACTAGCCCTGACGAGCAGTACTTC. The chain combines TRBV5-1 with TRBJ2-7; 9 nucleotides align to TRBD2. The junction had 9 bases not matched to a gene; V was cut back by 3 bases and J by 5 bases. The V gene's germline CDR1 is SGHRS and CDR2 YFSETQ. The CDR3 is 15 residues long.

The sample holds many counts of this clonotype. The chain links TRBV11-2 to TRBJ2-5; D is undetermined. Germline lookup yields CDR1 SGHAT and CDR2 FQNNGV. The length of the CDR3 is 13 residues. The V gene lost 8 bases and the J gene lost 1 base, with 11 bases spanning the gap. CDR3 in DNA: TGTGCCAGCGGGCAGGAAATCCAAGAGACCCAGTACTTC. Translating it yields CASGQEIQETQYF.

This clonotype was found a few times. The V gene is TRBV11-2, the J gene TRBJ2-5; 9 bases are a match to TRBD1. From germline, CDR1 is SGHAT and CDR2 FQNNGV. V dropped 5 bases and J dropped 4; count of bases not matched to a gene: 11. The CDR3 covers 16 residues. CDR3 residues: CASSIGGTGGLETQYF. CDR3 bases: TGTGCCAGCAGCATAGGTGGTACAGGGGGCTTAGAGACCCAGTACTTC.

This clonotype was counted between two and nine times. The V gene is TRBV20-1, the J gene TRBJ1-1; maybe TRBD1 (5 bases). The CDR3 runs to 13 residues. V lost 2 bases and J 2 bases, leaving 9 bases between the germline ends. CDR1 and CDR2 (germline): DFQATT, SNEGSKA (reference sequence). DNA of the CDR3: TGCAGTGCTAGATCAGGGATCAACACTGAAGCTTTCTTT. Encoded protein: CSARSGINTEAFF.

The table lists this clonotype with a few counts. The V call is TRBV7-3, the J call TRBJ2-1; possibly TRBD1 or TRBD2 for D (5 bases each). Germline assignment: CDR1 SGHTA and CDR2 FQGTGA. Trimming took off 4 bases at V and 11 bases at J, with 18 bases between the two ends. CDR3 length: 14 residues. Here the CDR3 reads CASSSLGPPSKQFF. In nucleotides, the CDR3 is TGTGCCAGCAGCTCCCTGGGACCTCCCTCTAAGCAGTTCTTC.

The genes are TRBV9 and TRBJ2-2; unclear D gene. The CDR3 covers 15 residues. V dropped 0 bases and J dropped 2 bases, with 8 bases sitting between them. Germline lookup yields CDR1 SGDLS and CDR2 YYNGEE. CDR3 residues: CASSVGSSNTGELFF. For the CDR3, the DNA is TGTGCCAGCAGCGTAGGTAGCTCTAACACCGGGGAGCTGTTTTTT. Looking up the rest from reference TRBV9 and TRBJ2-2 gives the full variable domain: DSGVTQTPKHLITATGQRVTLRCSPRSGDLSVYWYQQSLDQGLQFLIQYYNGEERAKGNILERFSAQQFPDLHSELNLSSLELGDSALYFCASSVGSSNTGELFFGEGSRLTVL.

The chain links TRBV27 to TRBJ1-5; D gene ambiguous. This CDR3 contains 15 residues. Germline V gene sequence: CDR1 MNHEY, CDR2 SMNVEV (reference sequence). Deletions cut 0 bases from V and 2 bases from J, with 8 bases between. The CDR3 nucleotides are TGTGCCAGCAGTTTATCGGGAGCTGGCAATCAGCCCCAGCATTTT. Amino acid sequence: CASSLSGAGNQPQHF.

The chain links TRBV30 to TRBJ1-2; 8 positions agree with TRBD1. J lost 8 bases, V lost 0 bases, and 5 bases had no gene match. Germline-derived CDR1 and CDR2 are GTSNPN and SVGIG (reference sequence). The CDR3 loop spans 13 amino acids. For the CDR3, the DNA is TGTGCCTGGAGTGTAGGGCAGGGGGCAGGCTACACCTTC. Translation gives CAWSVGQGAGYTF.